The 21 T cell receptor beta chains in this list originate from one sample, sequenced in a study of identifying expanded T cells in peripheral blood. Repertoires were generated with immunoSEQ multiplex PCR, while TCRdb's copy carries only in-frame clones and drops some. The sample shows over 100,000 clones, about 85% of them seen only once. The sequenced sample was blood. These receptor sequences come from a person aged 18 to 69 in good health.

The J gene is TRBJ1-6, the V gene TRBV10-3, with no clear D. Germline lookup yields CDR1 ENHRY and CDR2 SYGVKD. This CDR3 comprises 13 residues. V was pared by 11 bases and J by 5 bases, with 13 bases between. This chain's CDR3 is CAGGREHNSPLHF. The CDR3 region has the DNA TGTGCCGGCGGTAGGGAACATAATTCACCCCTCCACTTT.

J is TRBJ2-5 and V is TRBV4-3; unclear D gene. V lost 1 base and J lost 2, with 17 bases in between. The CDR3 has 17 residues. Per the germline V gene, CDR1 is LGHNA and CDR2 is YSLEER. This CDR3 reads CASSQALSGVAQETQYF. The CDR3 nucleotides are TGCGCCAGCAGCCAAGCGCTTTCTGGGGTCGCGCAAGAGACCCAGTACTTC.

The rearrangement joins TRBV9 to TRBJ1-4, with 7 bases identical to TRBD1. V was clipped by 10 bases and J by 6 bases; unmatched bases: 9. Germline loops: CDR1 SGDLS, CDR2 YYNGEE. CDR3 size: 13 residues. CDR3 DNA sequence: TGTGCCGCCCTGACAGGGCTCCATGAAAAACTGTTTTTT. Translating it yields CAALTGLHEKLFF.

The chain couples TRBV29-1 to TRBJ2-7; 7 bases agree with TRBD1. This CDR3 spans 13 amino acids. The V segment lost 6 bases and the J segment 2 bases; nucleotides outside the gene matches: 7. Germline lookup yields CDR1 SQVTM and CDR2 ANQGSEA. CDR3 DNA: TGCAGCGTACGGACAGGACTCCCCTACGAGCAGTACTTC. Amino acids: CSVRTGLPYEQYF.

The chain employs TRBV6-5 and TRBJ1-5; D gene uncertain. This CDR3 has 14 residues. Germline V gene sequence: CDR1 MNHEY, CDR2 SVGAGI. V lost 3 bases, J lost 6 bases, and 12 bases lay in between. The CDR3 DNA reads TGTGCCAGCAGTTATTTACCCTCGGGTCAGCCCCAGCATTTT. Translated: CASSYLPSGQPQHF.

The chain joins TRBV6-6 to TRBJ2-1; 7 nucleotides align to TRBD2. J gave up 8 bases and V 4 bases, and 8 bases lay outside the gene matches. This CDR3 comprises 14 residues. The V gene's germline CDR1 is MNHNY and CDR2 SVGAGI (reference sequence). CDR3 sequence reads: CASSLVAGAYEQFF. The CDR3 DNA reads as TGTGCCAGCAGTTTGGTTGCGGGAGCCTATGAGCAGTTCTTC.

This clone was observed once. The gene calls are TRBV10-1 and TRBJ1-1, with TRBD1 matching over 7 bases. The CDR3 is 14 amino acids. Per the germline V gene, CDR1 is WNHNN and CDR2 is SYGVQD (reference sequence). Trimming took 6 bases from V and 0 from J; bases not matched to a gene: 4. The chain's CDR3 is CASSSGQLNTEAFF. CDR3 sequence (DNA): TGCGCCAGCAGCTCGGGACAGCTGAACACTGAAGCTTTCTTT.

This clone was counted a single time. This chain connects TRBV28 to TRBJ2-5; 9 nucleotides agree with TRBD1. The CDR3 loop spans 16 amino acids. The trim removed 5 bases at V and 4 bases at J, leaving 11 bases unmatched. CDR1 is MDHEN and CDR2 is SYDVKM in the germline V gene. In DNA form, the CDR3 reads TGTGCCAGCAGTCTTCTTGGCGACAGGGGGGGAGAGACCCAGTACTTC. Protein: CASSLLGDRGGETQYF.

This chain joins TRBV7-2 and TRBJ2-5, with D possibly matching TRBD2 (5 bases). V shed 5 bases and J shed 1 base, with 11 bases lying between them. This CDR3 has 14 amino acids. Germline lookup yields CDR1 SGHTA and CDR2 FQGNSA. CDR3 in amino acids: CASSIRDRQETQYF. The CDR3 DNA reads as TGTGCCAGCAGCATCCGGGATCGCCAAGAGACCCAGTACTTC.

This clone is a singleton in its sample. The rearrangement uses TRBV27 and TRBJ2-2; tentative D call: TRBD1 (8 bases). The CDR3 totals 16 residues. V was trimmed by 3 bases and J by 5 bases, leaving 16 bases between them. Germline CDR1 reads MNHEY; CDR2 reads SMNVEV (reference sequence). The CDR3 DNA sequence: TGTGCCAGCAGTTTTCTCACAGGGGGAGGGACCGGGGAGCTGTTTTTT. As protein: CASSFLTGGGTGELFF.

The genes are TRBV5-6 and TRBJ1-6, with D perhaps TRBD1 (6 bases). This CDR3 contains 14 residues. Germline V gene data show CDR1 as SGHDT and CDR2 as YYEEEE. Trimming removed 0 bases at V and 10 bases at J, with 11 bases between. CDR3 bases: TGTGCCAGCAGCTTGGCAGGGGCTGGCTCACCCCTCCACTTT. This sequence encodes CASSLAGAGSPLHF.

This clone was seen a single time. The rearrangement links TRBV5-1 to TRBJ1-4; D is undetermined. The germline V gene has CDR1 SGHRS and CDR2 YFSETQ. The V gene lost 0 bases and the J gene lost 8 bases, with 11 bases spanning the gap. This CDR3 contains 14 residues. Here the CDR3 reads CASSLEGLREKLFF. The CDR3 DNA reads as TGCGCCAGCAGCTTGGAAGGTTTAAGGGAAAAACTGTTTTTT. Based on the CDR3 plus reference TRBV5-1 and TRBJ1-4, the full variable domain is KAGVTQTPRYLIKTRGQQVTLSCSPISGHRSVSWYQQTPGQGLQFLFEYFSETQRNKGNFPGRFSGRQFSNSRSEMNVSTLELGDSALYLCASSLEGLREKLFFGSGTQLSVL.

In DNA, the CDR3 is TGTGCCAGCAGTCAGGAACAGGGGACGCTGGAGACCCAGTACTTC. Translation gives CASSQEQGTLETQYF. The rearrangement uses TRBV27 and TRBJ2-5, with TRBD1 matching 7 bases. Germline-derived CDR1 and CDR2 are MNHEY and SMNVEV (reference sequence). The CDR3 has 15 amino acids. Germline trimming cut 5 bases from V and 5 bases from J; bases unmatched to any gene: 11.

V and J are TRBV7-4 and TRBJ1-3; the D gene is possibly TRBD1 (5 bases). Trimming removed 4 bases from V and 0 bases from J, with 16 bases in between. Germline loops: CDR1 SGHVT, CDR2 SQSDAQ. The CDR3 spans 17 residues. The CDR3, as DNA: TGTGCCAGCAGCTACCGGGGACGGGAAAGCTCTGGAAACACCATATATTTT. It yields the protein CASSYRGRESSGNTIYF.

The genes are TRBV11-2 and TRBJ2-7, with D uncertain. Germline CDR1 SGHAT, CDR2 FQNNGV. This CDR3 spans 12 amino acids. The V end was cut by 4 bases, the J end by 4 bases, with 8 bases between. The CDR3 loop reads CASSSPSYEQYF. The CDR3 region has the DNA TGTGCCAGCAGCTCCCCAAGTTACGAGCAGTACTTC.

The CDR3 nucleotides are TGCGCCAGCAGTGACTCGCCAAGACCGGATGGCTACACCTTC. Its translation: CASSDSPRPDGYTF. The genes are TRBV10-1 and TRBJ1-2, with D unresolved. Germline V gives CDR1 WNHNN, CDR2 SYGVQD (reference sequence). This CDR3 region has 14 residues. V was shortened by 3 bases and J by 6 bases, with 14 bases between the two germline ends.

This chain links TRBV7-9 with TRBJ2-7; D perhaps matches TRBD1 (6 bases). This CDR3 contains 15 residues. The V end lost 5 bases, the J end lost 3 bases, and 17 bases lay between the germline ends. The germline CDR1 and CDR2 sequences are SEHNR and FQNEAQ (reference sequence). CDR3 DNA sequence: TGTGCCAGCAGCATAGGGGGTGGCGAGGGCTACGAGCAGTACTTC. It specifies CASSIGGGEGYEQYF.

This clone was counted only a few times. The chain couples TRBV5-4 to TRBJ2-5, with 7 bases fitting TRBD2. Per the germline V gene, CDR1 is SGHNT and CDR2 is YYREEE (reference sequence). This CDR3 region has 15 residues. Germline trimming cut 4 bases from V and 1 base from J; bases unmatched to any gene: 7. CDR3 in DNA: TGTGCCAGCAGCGACCTAGCGGCGATCCAAGAGACCCAGTACTTC. Amino acids: CASSDLAAIQETQYF.

The rearrangement joins TRBV28 to TRBJ1-1; tentatively, D is TRBD1 (5 bases). The V gene lost 5 bases and the J gene lost 1 base, with 11 bases spanning the gap. This CDR3 has 14 residues. The germline V gene encodes CDR1 MDHEN and CDR2 SYDVKM. The CDR3 here is CASSLDSTNTEAFF. CDR3 nucleotide sequence: TGTGCCAGCAGTCTCGACAGCACGAACACTGAAGCTTTCTTT.

The chain has TRBV28 and TRBJ2-3; no clear D gene. Germline loops: CDR1 MDHEN, CDR2 SYDVKM. Trimming left V 2 bases short and J 2 bases short, with 2 bases between. The CDR3 runs to 12 residues. The CDR3 sequence: CASSLITDTQYF. The DNA for the CDR3 is TGTGCCAGCAGTTTAATCACAGATACGCAGTATTTT.

This clone occurred once. As DNA, the CDR3 is TGTGCCAGCAGCTTAGGAGAGGGCACTCCCCCGTTCTTC. This sequence encodes CASSLGEGTPPFF. The chain recombines TRBV7-9 with TRBJ2-1; the D gene is possibly TRBD2 (5 bases). The CDR3 runs 13 residues. Germline CDR1 SEHNR, CDR2 FQNEAQ (reference sequence). V was pared by 1 base and J by 15 bases, with 16 bases between.